The source of this TCR beta chain is a study of T cells after posttransplantation cyclophosphamide. Findings and caveats of the study: Blood and skin or GI T cell repertoires showed limited TRB overlap. Recipient CMV seropositivity and CMV reactivation strongly tracked TRB clonality. Later post-transplant blood repertoires were often dominated by donor CD8+ memory clones.

Trimming took 7 bases from V and 1 from J; bases not matched to a gene: 8. The CDR3 runs to 17 residues. Germline CDR1 is SQVTM and CDR2 is ANQGSEA. There are many counts of this clone. Its antigen is undetermined. Generated by immunoSEQ multiplex PCR, the TCRdb table keeps only in-frame clones and is missing some. This sample has about 39,000 clones, each found more than once. The origin of this receptor is a woman between 50 and 59 years old in good health and a related stem cell transplant donor. The sequencing input was PBMCs. V is TRBV29-1 and J is TRBJ2-3, with 16 bases identical to TRBD2. CDR3 coding DNA: TGCAGCGCTCAGGGACTAGCGGGGGGGAGGGGCACAGATACGCAGTATTTT. This encodes CSAQGLAGGRGTDTQYF.